This TCR beta chain was retrieved from a study of T cells of healthy individuals. In its sample, this clonotype was seen many times. In TCRdb, the 5' RACE reads were re-called with MiXCR into one record per CDR3 protein. The sample lists approximately 100,000 distinct CDR3 sequences; around 17% were seen once. V lost 0 bases and J lost 11, with 10 bases in between. This CDR3 comprises 13 residues. Germline values: CDR1 MGHRA, CDR2 YSYEKL. The receptor's source is a human donor in good health. V and J are TRBV4-1 and TRBJ1-4; D is possibly TRBD1 (5 bases). CDR3 in DNA: TGCGCCAGCAGCCAAGACAGGGAATTGAAACTGTTTTTT. It specifies CASSQDRELKLFF.